This passage covers 30 T cell receptor beta chains from one sample sequenced in a study of Ad26.COV2.S vaccination and SARS-CoV-2 variants. Repertoires were generated with immunoSEQ multiplex PCR, while TCRdb's copy carries only in-frame clones and drops some. The sample gives around 500,000 clones, 70% to 90% of which show up once; approximately 1.7% is in the top ten. Treatment denoted: some 19 received Ad26.COV2.S at low or high dose, single or two shots; about 5 received placebo; per-sample allocation not given. The samples date from day 63 after the first vaccine or placebo injection. This specimen consisted of peripheral blood, obtained in a trial of Ad26.COV2.S vaccine versus placebo. The receptor set was obtained from a person aged 18-60 years who received the Ad26.COV2.S COVID-19 vaccine or a placebo.

The V call is TRBV18, the J call TRBJ1-4; D might be TRBD1 (6 bases). Germline loops: CDR1 KGHSH, CDR2 LQKENI. V shed 6 bases and J shed 8 bases, with 22 bases lying between them. The CDR3 loop spans 16 amino acids. CDR3: CASSRISGAGGEKLFF. DNA of the CDR3: TGTGCCAGCTCCCGAATCTCAGGGGCCGGGGGGGAAAAACTGTTTTTT.

The chain employs TRBV11-2 and TRBJ2-5, with 10 bases aligning to TRBD2. V lost 3 bases to trimming and J lost 2 bases; unmatched junction nucleotides: 3. Germline assignment: CDR1 SGHAT and CDR2 FQNNGV. This CDR3 is built from 15 residues. In DNA form, the CDR3 reads TGTGCCAGCAGCTTCTCTAGCGGGGGACAAGAGACCCAGTACTTC. It yields the protein CASSFSSGGQETQYF.

V usage is TRBV27 and J usage is TRBJ1-5; D is ambiguous. CDR3 size: 13 residues. V was pared by 5 bases and J by 1 base, with 6 bases between. The germline V gene encodes CDR1 MNHEY and CDR2 SMNVEV (reference sequence). The CDR3 is CASSDLSNQPQHF. CDR3 DNA sequence: TGTGCCAGCAGTGATTTGAGCAATCAGCCCCAGCATTTT.

The chain joins TRBV27 to TRBJ1-6, with D uncertain. Deletions cut 7 bases from V and 3 bases from J, with 10 bases between. The germline CDR1 and CDR2 sequences are MNHEY and SMNVEV (reference sequence). CDR3 length equals 14 residues. Here the CDR3 reads CASTEGYYNSPLHF. Written as DNA, the CDR3 is TGTGCCAGCACCGAGGGATACTATAATTCACCCCTCCACTTT.

V and J are TRBV30 and TRBJ2-1; maybe TRBD1 (5 bases). CDR1 GTSNPN and CDR2 SVGIG come from the germline V gene (reference sequence). The CDR3 is 12 amino acids. The CDR3 nucleotides are TGTGCTGGGGCGATTTTCTACAATGAGCAGTTCTTC. As protein: CAGAIFYNEQFF.

This clone was counted ten times or more. This chain uses TRBV2 with TRBJ1-2; TRBD1 might be the D (5 bases). Germline V lookup: CDR1 SNHLY, CDR2 FYNNEI. The CDR3 consists of 13 residues. Trimming stripped 5 bases from V and 4 bases from J, with 11 bases between. DNA for the CDR3: TGTGCCAGCAGTCCCGAGGGGAGCTATGGCTACACCTTC. It encodes CASSPEGSYGYTF.

V and J are TRBV25-1 and TRBJ1-2; D not certain. The CDR3 has 13 amino acids. Trimming took off 5 bases at V and 1 base at J, with 8 bases between the two ends. Germline V CDR1 and CDR2: MGHDK, SYGVNS. The DNA for the CDR3 is TGTGCCAGCAGTACCTTGGTTAACTATGGCTACACCTTC. The encoded protein is CASSTLVNYGYTF.

The gene calls are TRBV9 and TRBJ2-7; unclear D gene. Germline CDR1 reads SGDLS; CDR2 reads YYNGEE. This CDR3 has 13 residues. Trimming shortened V by 0 bases and J by 3 bases, and 7 bases separated the two germline ends. CDR3 in amino acids: CASSVGQYYEQYF. DNA for the CDR3: TGTGCCAGCAGCGTAGGGCAGTACTACGAGCAGTACTTC.

CDR3 DNA: TGTGCCAGTAGTACACTTGACAGCTATGGCTACACCTTC. Translated, it gives CASSTLDSYGYTF. The chain combines TRBV19 with TRBJ1-2; tentatively, D is TRBD1 (5 bases). V was shortened by 4 bases and J by 4 bases, with 10 bases between the two germline ends. Germline V lookup: CDR1 LNHDA, CDR2 SQIVND (reference sequence). CDR3 length: 13 residues. Full variable domain (missing parts from reference TRBV19 and TRBJ1-2): DGGITQSPKYLFRKEGQNVTLSCEQNLNHDAMYWYRQDPGQGLRLIYYSQIVNDFQKGDIAEGYSVSREKKESFPLTVTSAQKNPTAFYLCASSTLDSYGYTFGSGTRLTVV.

This chain uses TRBV14 with TRBJ2-3, with a tentative D call TRBD2 (7 bases). The V end lost 4 bases, the J end lost 2 bases, and 10 bases lay between the germline ends. The CDR3 sequence is 14 residues long. Looked up from germline, CDR1 is SGHDN and CDR2 is FVKESK. CDR3 sequence reads: CASSLGGLTDTQYF. For the CDR3, the DNA is TGTGCCAGCAGCCTCGGGGGGCTCACAGATACGCAGTATTTT.

The J gene is TRBJ1-3, the V gene TRBV19; D might be TRBD1 (6 bases). The CDR3 is 18 amino acids. Germline V CDR1 and CDR2: LNHDA, SQIVND (reference sequence). The V gene lost 6 bases and the J gene lost 3 bases, with 24 bases spanning the gap. CDR3 amino acids: CASSLALPGGLGGNTIYF. The CDR3 bases are TGTGCCAGTAGCCTAGCCCTCCCGGGGGGCTTAGGTGGAAACACCATATATTTT.

The gene calls are TRBV30 and TRBJ2-7; 9 nucleotides align to TRBD1. Trimming took 1 base from V and 5 from J; bases not matched to a gene: 6. The CDR3 consists of 14 residues. Germline CDR1 and CDR2: GTSNPN and SVGIG (reference sequence). DNA for the CDR3: TGTGCCTGGAGTGCCGGGACAGGGTTACACGAGCAGTACTTC. This encodes CAWSAGTGLHEQYF. The full variable domain, in which reference TRBV30 and TRBJ2-7 provide the parts outside the CDR3, is SQTIHQWPATLVQPVGSPLSLECTVEGTSNPNLYWYRQAAGRGLQLLFYSVGIGQISSEVPQNLSASRPQDRQFILSSKKLLLSDSGFYLCAWSAGTGLHEQYFGPGTRLTVT.

V gene TRBV27 combines with J gene TRBJ1-4; possibly TRBD1 for D (5 bases). This CDR3 comprises 13 residues. In germline, CDR1 is MNHEY, CDR2 SMNVEV (reference sequence). V was cut by 6 bases and J by 7 bases, with 12 bases left in between. CDR3 in DNA: TGTGCCAGCAGCCCGGGGGGGAGTGAAAAACTGTTTTTT. This sequence encodes CASSPGGSEKLFF.

The chain recombines TRBV5-1 with TRBJ2-7, with 8 bases lining up with TRBD2. The V segment lost 5 bases and the J segment 3 bases; nucleotides outside the gene matches: 7. CDR1 SGHRS and CDR2 YFSETQ come from the germline V gene. The CDR3 totals 14 residues. The CDR3 DNA reads TGCGCCAGCAGTCAAACCGGGAGGGGCTACGAGCAGTACTTC. Its protein product is CASSQTGRGYEQYF.

The chain joins TRBV2 to TRBJ2-5, with TRBD2 matching over 7 bases. V dropped 4 bases and J dropped 6; count of bases not matched to a gene: 5. Per the germline V gene, CDR1 is SNHLY and CDR2 is FYNNEI. The CDR3 runs 13 residues. The CDR3 coding sequence is TGTGCCAGCAGTGTGGGGGGAGGGCAGACCCAGTACTTC. It specifies CASSVGGGQTQYF.

The chain carries TRBV28 and TRBJ1-5; D may be TRBD1 (6 bases). CDR3 length: 14 amino acids. V shed 6 bases and J shed 6 bases, with 15 bases lying between them. Looked up from germline, CDR1 is MDHEN and CDR2 is SYDVKM. CDR3 sequence: CASSPQGSGQPQHF. CDR3 bases: TGTGCCAGCAGCCCACAGGGTAGCGGTCAGCCCCAGCATTTT.

The V call is TRBV6-1, the J call TRBJ1-1; the D gene is possibly TRBD1 (5 bases). CDR1 MNHNS and CDR2 SASEGT come from the germline V gene. The CDR3 has 13 amino acids. With 2 bases removed from V and 6 bases from J, the gap between germline ends came to 10 bases. The CDR3 spells CASSERGYAEAFF. As DNA, the CDR3 is TGTGCCAGCAGTGAAAGGGGTTACGCTGAAGCTTTCTTT.

The J gene is TRBJ2-6, the V gene TRBV7-9; D not certain. The CDR3 has 15 residues. Germline V CDR1 and CDR2: SEHNR, FQNEAQ (reference sequence). The ends were cut back, 2 bases at V and 3 bases at J, with 8 bases in the middle. The CDR3 is CASSLYPNGANVLTF. Here the CDR3 DNA reads TGTGCCAGCAGCTTATATCCGAATGGGGCCAACGTCCTGACTTTC.

J is TRBJ1-3 and V is TRBV4-2, with unresolved D. Trimming removed 0 bases from V and 4 bases from J, with 10 bases in between. The CDR3 totals 15 residues. Per the germline V gene, CDR1 is LGHNA and CDR2 is YNFKEQ. CDR3 in DNA: TGTGCCAGCAGCCAAGATTTTGGGCAAGGAAACACCATATATTTT. As protein: CASSQDFGQGNTIYF.

This chain links TRBV2 with TRBJ2-5, with 12 bases lining up with TRBD2. Germline trimming cut 6 bases from V and 2 bases from J; bases unmatched to any gene: 1. Germline values: CDR1 SNHLY, CDR2 FYNNEI. The CDR3 contains 14 residues. The CDR3, as DNA: TGTGCCAGCAGGACTAGCGGGGGACAAGAGACCCAGTACTTC. The encoded protein is CASRTSGGQETQYF.

This chain links TRBV25-1 with TRBJ1-6; 9 bases line up with TRBD1. This CDR3 spans 16 amino acids. Per the germline V gene, CDR1 is MGHDK and CDR2 is SYGVNS. The V and J ends lost 4 bases and 5 bases, in that order; junction bases with no gene match: 6. The CDR3 loop is CASSGTGVRDNSPLHF. In DNA, the CDR3 is TGTGCCAGCAGTGGGACAGGGGTGAGAGATAATTCACCCCTCCACTTT.

V gene TRBV5-4 combines with J gene TRBJ1-2; possible D gene TRBD1, 5 bases. This CDR3 is 14 amino acids long. Trimming left V 4 bases short and J 0 bases short, with 10 bases between. Germline V gives CDR1 SGHNT, CDR2 YYREEE (reference sequence). CDR3 sequence: CASSTTASNYGYTF. In nucleotides, the CDR3 is TGTGCCAGCAGCACGACAGCCTCTAACTATGGCTACACCTTC.

The chain combines TRBV9 with TRBJ2-5, with D tentatively TRBD2 (7 bases). This CDR3 region has 14 residues. The germline V gene encodes CDR1 SGDLS and CDR2 YYNGEE. Trimming left V 3 bases short and J 5 bases short, with 14 bases between. As DNA, the CDR3 is TGTGCCAGCAGCGGTTCCGGGGGGCTTGAGACCCAGTACTTC. It encodes CASSGSGGLETQYF.

The chain couples TRBV5-4 to TRBJ2-1; tentatively, D is TRBD2 (6 bases). The CDR3 extends over 13 amino acids. Germline V gene sequence: CDR1 SGHNT, CDR2 YYREEE (reference sequence). V was trimmed by 1 base and J by 9 bases, leaving 11 bases between them. The CDR3, as DNA: TGTGCCAGCAGCTTGCAGACTAGAATTGAGCAGTTCTTC. This encodes CASSLQTRIEQFF.

The chain is built from TRBV5-4 and TRBJ1-6; D is uncertain. The V gene lost 4 bases and the J gene lost 10 bases, with 15 bases spanning the gap. This CDR3 contains 14 residues. Germline V CDR1 and CDR2: SGHNT, YYREEE (reference sequence). DNA for the CDR3: TGTGCCAGCAGCCGAGGGAGATCGCCCTCACCCCTCCACTTT. Translated: CASSRGRSPSPLHF.

V is TRBV30 and J is TRBJ1-5, with no clear D. This CDR3 has 12 residues. With 0 bases removed from V and 6 bases from J, the gap between germline ends came to 6 bases. Germline loops: CDR1 GTSNPN, CDR2 SVGIG (reference sequence). This chain's CDR3 is CAWSVSSQPQHF. The CDR3 DNA follows: TGTGCCTGGAGTGTAAGTTCTCAGCCCCAGCATTTT.

The rearrangement uses TRBV7-9 and TRBJ1-3; a possible D gene is TRBD1 (6 bases). The CDR3 is 17 amino acids. The V gene lost 5 bases and the J gene lost 0 bases, with 17 bases spanning the gap. The V gene's germline CDR1 is SEHNR and CDR2 FQNEAQ (reference sequence). In nucleotides, the CDR3 is TGTGCCAGCAGCCGTACTCAGGGGCTTCACTCTGGAAACACCATATATTTT. Its protein is CASSRTQGLHSGNTIYF.

This clone was counted many times. The chain combines TRBV28 with TRBJ2-1; D gene ambiguous. The CDR3 is 16 residues long. V gave up 6 bases and J gave up 6 bases, with 21 bases separating them. The germline gives CDR1 MDHEN, CDR2 SYDVKM. CDR3 in DNA: TGTGCCAGCAGCCGAAGTATCCGGATCCAGGTCAATGAGCAGTTCTTC. This translates into CASSRSIRIQVNEQFF.

The chain combines TRBV12-3 or TRBV12-4 with TRBJ2-1, with D uncertain. With 2 bases removed from V and 5 bases from J, the gap between germline ends came to 4 bases. This CDR3 region has 12 residues. The CDR3 sequence: CASSLYDNEQFF. In DNA form, the CDR3 reads TGTGCCAGCAGTTTATATGACAATGAGCAGTTCTTC.

The rearrangement uses TRBV3-1 (or the pseudogene TRBV3-2) and TRBJ1-1; D is ambiguous. V lost 2 bases, J lost 11 bases, and 12 bases lay in between. The germline V gene has CDR1 LGHDT and CDR2 YNNKEL (reference sequence). The length of the CDR3 is 12 residues. CDR3 sequence reads: CASSQTSQAAFF. For the CDR3, the DNA is TGTGCCAGCAGCCAAACCTCCCAGGCGGCTTTCTTT.